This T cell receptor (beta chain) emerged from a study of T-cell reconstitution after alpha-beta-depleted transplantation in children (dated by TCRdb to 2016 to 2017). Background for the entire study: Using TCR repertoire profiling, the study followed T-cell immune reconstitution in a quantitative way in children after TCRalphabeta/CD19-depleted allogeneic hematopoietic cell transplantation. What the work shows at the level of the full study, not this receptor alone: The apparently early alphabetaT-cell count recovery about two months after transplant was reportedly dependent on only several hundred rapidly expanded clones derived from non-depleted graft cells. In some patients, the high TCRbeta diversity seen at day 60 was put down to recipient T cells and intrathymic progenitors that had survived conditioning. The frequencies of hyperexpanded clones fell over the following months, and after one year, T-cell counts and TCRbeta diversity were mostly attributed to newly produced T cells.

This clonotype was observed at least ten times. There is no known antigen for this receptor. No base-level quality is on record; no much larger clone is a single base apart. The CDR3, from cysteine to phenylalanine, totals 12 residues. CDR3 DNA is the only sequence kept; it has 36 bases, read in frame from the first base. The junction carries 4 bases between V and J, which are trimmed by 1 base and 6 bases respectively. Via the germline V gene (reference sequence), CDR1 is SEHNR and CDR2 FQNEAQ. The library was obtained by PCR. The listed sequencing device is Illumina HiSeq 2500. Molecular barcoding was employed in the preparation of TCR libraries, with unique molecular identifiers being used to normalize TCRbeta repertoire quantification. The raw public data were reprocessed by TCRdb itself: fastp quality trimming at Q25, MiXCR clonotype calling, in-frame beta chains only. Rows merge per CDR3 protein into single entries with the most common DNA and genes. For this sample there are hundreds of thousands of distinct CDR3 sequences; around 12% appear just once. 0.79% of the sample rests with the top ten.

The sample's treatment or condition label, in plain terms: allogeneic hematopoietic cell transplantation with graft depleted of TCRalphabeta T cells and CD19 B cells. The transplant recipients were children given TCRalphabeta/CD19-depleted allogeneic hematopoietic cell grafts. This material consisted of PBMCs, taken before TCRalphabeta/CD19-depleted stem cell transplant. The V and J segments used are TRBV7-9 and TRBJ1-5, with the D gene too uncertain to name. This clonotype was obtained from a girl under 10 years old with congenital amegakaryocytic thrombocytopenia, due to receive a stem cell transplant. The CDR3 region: CASSLVGQPQHF. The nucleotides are TGTGCCAGCAGCTTAGTAGGTCAGCCCCAGCATTTT.